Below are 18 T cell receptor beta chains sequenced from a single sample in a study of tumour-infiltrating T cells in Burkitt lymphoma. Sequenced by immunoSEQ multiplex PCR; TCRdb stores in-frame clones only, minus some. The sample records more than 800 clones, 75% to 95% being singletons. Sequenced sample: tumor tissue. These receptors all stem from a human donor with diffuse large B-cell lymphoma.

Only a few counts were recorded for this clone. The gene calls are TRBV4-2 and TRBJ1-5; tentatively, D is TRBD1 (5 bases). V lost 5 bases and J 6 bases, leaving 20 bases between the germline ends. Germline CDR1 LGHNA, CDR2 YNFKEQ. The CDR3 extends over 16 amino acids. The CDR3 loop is CASSFPGTARGQPQHF. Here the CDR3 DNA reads TGTGCCAGCAGCTTCCCCGGGACTGCTCGGGGTCAGCCCCAGCATTTT.

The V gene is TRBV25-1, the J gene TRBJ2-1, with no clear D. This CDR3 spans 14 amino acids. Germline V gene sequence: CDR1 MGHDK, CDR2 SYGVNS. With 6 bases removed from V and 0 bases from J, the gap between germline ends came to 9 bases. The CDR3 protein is CASSLSGSYNEQFF. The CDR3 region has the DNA TGTGCCAGCAGCCTCTCCGGCTCCTACAATGAGCAGTTCTTC.

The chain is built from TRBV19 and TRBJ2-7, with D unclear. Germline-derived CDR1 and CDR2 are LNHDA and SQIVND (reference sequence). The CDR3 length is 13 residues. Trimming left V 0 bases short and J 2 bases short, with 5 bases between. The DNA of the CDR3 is TGTGCCAGTAGTATAGACGGTACCTACGAGCAGTACTTC. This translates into CASSIDGTYEQYF.

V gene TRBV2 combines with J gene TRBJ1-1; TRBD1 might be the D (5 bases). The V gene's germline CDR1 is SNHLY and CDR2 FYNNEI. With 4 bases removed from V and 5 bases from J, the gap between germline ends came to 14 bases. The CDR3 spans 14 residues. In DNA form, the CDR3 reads TGTGCCAGCAGTGTGAGGGGATCGGGGACTGAAGCTTTCTTT. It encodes CASSVRGSGTEAFF. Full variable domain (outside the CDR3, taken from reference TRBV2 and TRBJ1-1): EPEVTQTPSHQVTQMGQEVILRCVPISNHLYFYWYRQILGQKVEFLVSFYNNEISEKSEIFDDQFSVERPDGSNFTLKIRSTKLEDSAMYFCASSVRGSGTEAFFGQGTRLTVV.

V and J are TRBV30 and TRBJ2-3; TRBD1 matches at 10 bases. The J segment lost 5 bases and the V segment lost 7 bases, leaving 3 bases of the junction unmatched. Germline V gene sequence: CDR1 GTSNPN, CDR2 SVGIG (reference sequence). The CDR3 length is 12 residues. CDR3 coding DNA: TGTGCCTTTGGACAGGGGGGAGATACGCAGTATTTT. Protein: CAFGQGGDTQYF.

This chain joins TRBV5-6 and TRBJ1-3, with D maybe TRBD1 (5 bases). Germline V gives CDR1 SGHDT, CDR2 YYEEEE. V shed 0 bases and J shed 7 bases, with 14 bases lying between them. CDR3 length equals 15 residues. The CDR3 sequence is CASSLEQLGANTIYF. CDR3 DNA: TGTGCCAGCAGCTTGGAGCAGTTAGGGGCGAACACCATATATTTT. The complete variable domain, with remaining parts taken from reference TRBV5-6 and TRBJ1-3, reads DAGVTQSPTHLIKTRGQQVTLRCSPKSGHDTVSWYQQALGQGPQFIFQYYEEEERQRGNFPDRFSGHQFPNYSSELNVNALLLGDSALYLCASSLEQLGANTIYFGEGSWLTVV.

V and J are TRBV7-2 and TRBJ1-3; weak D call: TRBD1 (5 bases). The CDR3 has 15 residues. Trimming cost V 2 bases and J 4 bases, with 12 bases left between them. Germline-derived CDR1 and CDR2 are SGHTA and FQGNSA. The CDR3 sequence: CASSLPLGTGNTIYF. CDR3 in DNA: TGTGCCAGCAGCTTACCCTTGGGGACGGGAAACACCATATATTTT.

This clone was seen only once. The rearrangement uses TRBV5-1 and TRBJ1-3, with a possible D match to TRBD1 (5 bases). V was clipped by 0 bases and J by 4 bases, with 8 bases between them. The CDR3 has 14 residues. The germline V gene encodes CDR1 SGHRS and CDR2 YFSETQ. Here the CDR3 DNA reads TGCGCCAGCAGCTTGGAGGGGTCGGGAAACACCATATATTTT. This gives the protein CASSLEGSGNTIYF. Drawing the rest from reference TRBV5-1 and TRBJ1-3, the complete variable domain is KAGVTQTPRYLIKTRGQQVTLSCSPISGHRSVSWYQQTPGQGLQFLFEYFSETQRNKGNFPGRFSGRQFSNSRSEMNVSTLELGDSALYLCASSLEGSGNTIYFGEGSWLTVV.

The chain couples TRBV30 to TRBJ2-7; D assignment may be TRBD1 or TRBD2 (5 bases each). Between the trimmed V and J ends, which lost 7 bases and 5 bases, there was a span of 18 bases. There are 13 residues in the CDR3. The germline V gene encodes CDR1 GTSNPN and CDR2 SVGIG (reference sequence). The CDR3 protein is CASSRGATNEQYF. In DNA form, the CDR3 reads TGTGCCTCTTCCCGAGGGGCGACGAACGAGCAGTACTTC.

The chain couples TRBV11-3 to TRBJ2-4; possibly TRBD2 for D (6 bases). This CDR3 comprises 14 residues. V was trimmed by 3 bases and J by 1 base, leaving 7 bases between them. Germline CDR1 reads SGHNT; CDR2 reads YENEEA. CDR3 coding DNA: TGTGCCAGCAGCTTCGCGGGGGCCAAAAACATTCAGTACTTC. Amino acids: CASSFAGAKNIQYF.

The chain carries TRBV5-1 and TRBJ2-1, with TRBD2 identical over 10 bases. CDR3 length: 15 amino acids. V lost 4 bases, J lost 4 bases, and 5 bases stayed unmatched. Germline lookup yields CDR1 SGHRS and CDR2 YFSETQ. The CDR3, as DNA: TGCGCCAGCAGCCCCTCTAGCGGGGGATACAATGAGCAGTTCTTC. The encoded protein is CASSPSSGGYNEQFF.

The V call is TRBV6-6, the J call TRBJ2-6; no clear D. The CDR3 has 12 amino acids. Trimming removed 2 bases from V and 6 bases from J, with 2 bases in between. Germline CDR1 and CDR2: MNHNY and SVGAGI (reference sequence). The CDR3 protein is CASSYQANVLTF. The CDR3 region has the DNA TGTGCCAGCAGTTACCAGGCCAACGTCCTGACTTTC.

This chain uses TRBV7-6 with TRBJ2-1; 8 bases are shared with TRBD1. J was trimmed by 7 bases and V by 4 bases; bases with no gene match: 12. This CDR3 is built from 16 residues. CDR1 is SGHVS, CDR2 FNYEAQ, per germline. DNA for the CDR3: TGTGCCAGCAGCTCCTCCTCAGGGGGCAGGAGGAATGAGCAGTTCTTC. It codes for CASSSSSGGRRNEQFF. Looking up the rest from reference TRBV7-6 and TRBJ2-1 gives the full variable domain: GAGVSQSPRYKVTKRGQDVALRCDPISGHVSLYWYRQALGQGPEFLTYFNYEAQQDKSGLPNDRFSAERPEGSISTLTIQRTEQRDSAMYRCASSSSSGGRRNEQFFGPGTRLTVL.

The CDR3 nucleotides read TGTGCCAGCAGCTTTAGCACAGATACGCAGTATTTT. Protein sequence: CASSFSTDTQYF. V is TRBV7-2 and J is TRBJ2-3, with D hard to call. CDR3 size: 12 residues. Per the germline V gene, CDR1 is SGHTA and CDR2 is FQGNSA. Trimming shortened V by 3 bases and J by 0 bases, and 1 base separated the two germline ends.

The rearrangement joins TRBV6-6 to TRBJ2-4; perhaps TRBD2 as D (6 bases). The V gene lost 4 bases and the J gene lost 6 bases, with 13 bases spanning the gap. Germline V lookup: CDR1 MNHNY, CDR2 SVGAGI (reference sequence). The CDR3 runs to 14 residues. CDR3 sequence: CASSSGTLVNIQYF. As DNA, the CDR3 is TGTGCCAGCAGTTCCGGGACTCTAGTAAACATTCAGTACTTC.

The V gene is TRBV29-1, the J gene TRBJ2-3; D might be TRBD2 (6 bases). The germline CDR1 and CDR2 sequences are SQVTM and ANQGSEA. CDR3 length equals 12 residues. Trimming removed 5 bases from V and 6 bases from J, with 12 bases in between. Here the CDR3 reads CSVRGSYDTQYF. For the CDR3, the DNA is TGCAGCGTTCGGGGGAGTTACGATACGCAGTATTTT.

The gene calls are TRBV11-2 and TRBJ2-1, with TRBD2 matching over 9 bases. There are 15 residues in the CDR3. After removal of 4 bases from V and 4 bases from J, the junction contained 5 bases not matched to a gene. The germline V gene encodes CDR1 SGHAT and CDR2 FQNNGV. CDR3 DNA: TGTGCCAGCAGCTCCGAAGCGGGGGGTTACAATGAGCAGTTCTTC. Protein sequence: CASSSEAGGYNEQFF.

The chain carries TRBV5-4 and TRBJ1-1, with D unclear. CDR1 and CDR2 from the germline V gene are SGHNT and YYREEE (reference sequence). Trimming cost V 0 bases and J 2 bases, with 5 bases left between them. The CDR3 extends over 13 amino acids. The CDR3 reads CASSLGGNTEAFF. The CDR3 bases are TGTGCCAGCAGCTTGGGAGGTAACACTGAAGCTTTCTTT.